These 17 T cell receptor beta chains were all obtained from the same sample, sequenced in a study of cytomegalovirus exposure and HLA in healthy donors. With 60 Vbeta and 13 Jbeta primers, the PCR was carried out. Some clones are missing from TCRdb's copy, which holds only in-frame ones; the method was immunoSEQ multiplex PCR. The sample carries approximately 170,000 clones, around 76% recorded once. The material sequenced was PBMCs. The source of these receptors is a woman aged 25 to 39 in good health and CMV-seropositive.

This chain connects TRBV27 to TRBJ2-1, with D perhaps TRBD1 (5 bases). Trimming stripped 2 bases from V and 8 bases from J, with 10 bases between. This CDR3 region has 13 residues. Germline lookup yields CDR1 MNHEY and CDR2 SMNVEV (reference sequence). CDR3 sequence (DNA): TGTGCCAGCAGTTTAAGGGTCAGGGATGAGCAGTTCTTC. It translates to CASSLRVRDEQFF.

The genes are TRBV28 and TRBJ1-3, with TRBD1 as a possible D gene (5 bases). The germline V and J ends were trimmed by 4 bases and 3 bases, with 13 bases remaining between them. The CDR3 has 15 amino acids. Germline V lookup: CDR1 MDHEN, CDR2 SYDVKM. CDR3 residues: CASSSYDRGGNTIYF. The CDR3 DNA is TGTGCCAGCAGTTCCTATGACAGAGGTGGAAACACCATATATTTT.

The V and J genes are TRBV7-2 and TRBJ1-1, with D unclear. The CDR3 contains 15 residues. The V gene lost 4 bases and the J gene lost 4 bases, with 16 bases spanning the gap. From germline, CDR1 is SGHTA and CDR2 FQGNSA. CDR3 nucleotide sequence: TGTGCCAGCAGCTACCGACCGGGGTCCGCCACTGAAGCTTTCTTT. This translates into CASSYRPGSATEAFF. Filled out from reference TRBV7-2 and TRBJ1-1, the complete variable domain reads GAGVSQSPSNKVTEKGKDVELRCDPISGHTALYWYRQSLGQGLEFLIYFQGNSAPDKSGLPSDRFSAERTGGSVSTLTIQRTQQEDSAVYLCASSYRPGSATEAFFGQGTRLTVV.

This rearrangement joins TRBV10-3 to TRBJ2-2; D remains ambiguous. Germline-derived CDR1 and CDR2 are ENHRY and SYGVKD. Deletions cut 0 bases from V and 6 bases from J, with 11 bases between. This CDR3 spans 15 amino acids. In nucleotides, the CDR3 is TGTGCCATCAGTGAGTCAGTGGGCCACGCCGGGGAGCTGTTTTTT. Protein: CAISESVGHAGELFF.

The J gene is TRBJ2-5, the V gene TRBV7-2; TRBD2 might be the D (6 bases). The CDR3 is 15 amino acids. CDR1 and CDR2 (germline): SGHTA, FQGNSA. Trimming shortened V by 5 bases and J by 5 bases, and 18 bases separated the two germline ends. CDR3 in DNA: TGTGCCAGCAGCGACGGACTATTCGGTGTGGAGACCCAGTACTTC. Translating it yields CASSDGLFGVETQYF.

The chain joins TRBV7-9 to TRBJ2-4, with 8 bases aligning to TRBD2. The V gene's germline CDR1 is SEHNR and CDR2 FQNEAQ (reference sequence). The CDR3 runs 17 residues. The V segment lost 5 bases and the J segment 1 base; nucleotides outside the gene matches: 10. CDR3 DNA: TGTGCCAGCAGCCGAGAGGTAGGCGGGGGGGCCAAAAACATTCAGTACTTC. Its protein is CASSREVGGGAKNIQYF.

This rearrangement joins TRBV27 to TRBJ2-7, with 13 bases matching TRBD2. The germline gives CDR1 MNHEY, CDR2 SMNVEV (reference sequence). The CDR3 is 15 amino acids. After removal of 5 bases from V and 6 bases from J, the junction contained 7 bases not matched to a gene. The CDR3 region is CASSIGLAGATEQYF. The CDR3 DNA follows: TGTGCCAGCAGTATCGGACTAGCGGGAGCTACCGAGCAGTACTTC.

This clone was found a few times. The rearrangement joins TRBV5-8 to TRBJ1-2; TRBD1 might be the D (5 bases). V dropped 0 bases and J dropped 6 bases, with 15 bases sitting between them. This CDR3 is 15 amino acids long. Per the germline V gene, CDR1 is SGHTS and CDR2 is YDEGEE. In DNA, the CDR3 is TGTGCCAGCAGCTTGGTTTCGTTGGGGACTAATGGCTACACCTTC. Its protein is CASSLVSLGTNGYTF.

V and J are TRBV30 and TRBJ1-6, with unresolved D. V dropped 3 bases and J dropped 9 bases, with 12 bases sitting between them. Germline loops: CDR1 GTSNPN, CDR2 SVGIG (reference sequence). This CDR3 is 13 amino acids long. For the CDR3, the DNA is TGTGCCTGGAGGGATCTCTCGGGTTCACCCCTCCACTTT. As protein: CAWRDLSGSPLHF.

The V call is TRBV10-3, the J call TRBJ2-7, with D maybe TRBD1 (6 bases). This CDR3 contains 14 residues. Looked up from germline, CDR1 is ENHRY and CDR2 is SYGVKD. Trimming removed 2 bases from V and 3 bases from J, with 11 bases in between. CDR3: CAISEGAGVYEQYF. The CDR3 coding sequence is TGTGCCATCAGTGAGGGGGCAGGGGTCTACGAGCAGTACTTC.

The sample holds a few counts of this clone. V usage is TRBV15 and J usage is TRBJ1-2; 7 bases align to TRBD1. The CDR3 has 14 residues. The germline V gene encodes CDR1 LNHNV and CDR2 YYDKDF (reference sequence). V was clipped by 3 bases and J by 6 bases; unmatched bases: 7. The CDR3 DNA reads as TGTGCCACCAGCAGTAATACAGGGGCGAATGGCTACACCTTC. Protein product: CATSSNTGANGYTF.

The chain carries TRBV18 and TRBJ1-4, with D unclear. The CDR3 is 15 residues long. Per the germline V gene, CDR1 is KGHSH and CDR2 is LQKENI. V gave up 3 bases and J gave up 3 bases, with 11 bases separating them. The CDR3 region has the DNA TGTGCCAGCTCACCGACCAGGCCCTCTAATGAAAAACTGTTTTTT. Amino acid sequence: CASSPTRPSNEKLFF. Together with reference TRBV18 and TRBJ1-4, the CDR3 gives the full variable domain: NAGVMQNPRHLVRRRGQEARLRCSPMKGHSHVYWYRQLPEEGLKFMVYLQKENIIDESGMPKERFSAEFPKEGPSILRIQQVVRGDSAAYFCASSPTRPSNEKLFFGSGTQLSVL.

In this sample, this clone turned up a few times. CDR3 sequence: CSVVGPSGTATDTQYF. The CDR3 nucleotides are TGCAGCGTTGTTGGTCCCTCGGGGACAGCCACAGATACGCAGTATTTT. V gene TRBV29-1 combines with J gene TRBJ2-3, with 7 positions matching TRBD1. V lost 4 bases and J lost 2; bases outside the gene matches: 12. The germline gives CDR1 SQVTM, CDR2 ANQGSEA. This CDR3 is built from 16 residues.

V usage is TRBV5-4 and J usage is TRBJ1-1, with TRBD1 identical over 7 bases. CDR1 SGHNT and CDR2 YYREEE come from the germline V gene (reference sequence). The CDR3 length is 14 residues. J gave up 5 bases and V 4 bases, and 8 bases lay outside the gene matches. The chain's CDR3 is CASSTQGGGTEAFF. The CDR3 DNA is TGTGCCAGCAGCACTCAGGGGGGTGGGACTGAAGCTTTCTTT.

This chain connects TRBV5-4 to TRBJ2-3; 9 bases line up with TRBD1. The CDR3 totals 15 residues. V was clipped by 4 bases and J by 2 bases; unmatched bases: 5. Germline lookup yields CDR1 SGHNT and CDR2 YYREEE (reference sequence). The CDR3, as DNA: TGTGCCAGCAGCCCCGGGACAGGGTTCACAGATACGCAGTATTTT. Translating gives CASSPGTGFTDTQYF.

V usage is TRBV6-5 and J usage is TRBJ1-1, with D possibly being TRBD1 (5 bases). The V end lost 8 bases, the J end lost 2 bases, and 12 bases lay between the germline ends. The germline gives CDR1 MNHEY, CDR2 SVGAGI. The CDR3 runs 13 residues. The chain's CDR3 is CASGIRGNTEAFF. Here the CDR3 DNA reads TGTGCCAGCGGAATAAGGGGCAACACTGAAGCTTTCTTT.

This chain joins TRBV4-1 and TRBJ1-2; 7 positions agree with TRBD1. Germline-derived CDR1 and CDR2 are MGHRA and YSYEKL. Trimming cost V 1 base and J 6 bases; bases outside gene matches: 8. The CDR3 runs 15 residues. The CDR3: CASSQVTGEENGYTF. CDR3 bases: TGCGCCAGCAGCCAAGTAACAGGGGAAGAGAATGGCTACACCTTC.